What follows describes a single T cell receptor beta chain. A clone one base away is much larger, so this may be a read error. TCRdb analysed the PCR reads with MiXCR anew, one entry per CDR3 protein. The sample lists 19,000 or so distinct CDR3 sequences; around 48% were seen once. Germline CDR1 reads SGHRS; CDR2 reads YFSETQ. The CDR3 totals 12 residues. This entry comes from a study of tumor-infiltrating lymphocytes in oesophageal squamous cell carcinoma. Source material: normal esophageal tissue next to the tumor. The gene calls are TRBV5-1 and TRBJ2-7; D ambiguous. The J call may be incorrect, as the DNA end agrees better with TRBJ2-1. The TCR was taken from a female donor with esophageal squamous cell carcinoma. CDR3 sequence (DNA): TGCGCCAGCAGCAAAGACTTACAGCAGCAGTTCTTC. Translating it yields CASSKDLQQQFF.